Each of the 16 T cell receptor beta chains below was sequenced from the same sample in a study of pediatric ulcerative colitis. Generated by immunoSEQ multiplex PCR, the TCRdb table keeps only in-frame clones and is missing some. There are approximately 40,000 clones in the sample; 75% occur only once, and over 8.5% lies in the top ten. The rectum was sampled with one to two pinch biopsies at colonoscopy. Sequenced material: gut tissue. The origin of the receptors is a boy aged 5-17 years with severe ulcerative colitis.

The V gene is TRBV29-1, the J gene TRBJ2-5; D uncertain. The germline V gene has CDR1 SQVTM and CDR2 ANQGSEA. The CDR3 covers 11 residues. V was cut by 4 bases and J by 2 bases, with 5 bases left in between. DNA of the CDR3: TGCAGCGTTGGTAGTCAAGAGACCCAGTACTTC. As protein: CSVGSQETQYF.

This chain links TRBV9 with TRBJ1-4, with TRBD1 matching over 7 bases. Unmatched junction bases numbered 8, after V lost 4 bases and J lost 2 bases. CDR3 length equals 16 residues. Germline V gene data show CDR1 as SGDLS and CDR2 as YYNGEE. CDR3 sequence reads: CASSPRGDSTNEKLFF. CDR3 bases: TGTGCCAGCAGCCCAAGGGGGGACAGCACTAATGAAAAACTGTTTTTT. The full variable domain, rest sourced from reference TRBV9 and TRBJ1-4, is DSGVTQTPKHLITATGQRVTLRCSPRSGDLSVYWYQQSLDQGLQFLIQYYNGEERAKGNILERFSAQQFPDLHSELNLSSLELGDSALYFCASSPRGDSTNEKLFFGSGTQLSVL.

This clone has just a few counts. This chain links TRBV5-8 with TRBJ2-5; TRBD1 agrees at 10 bases. The germline V gene encodes CDR1 SGHTS and CDR2 YDEGEE. The CDR3 spans 16 residues. Trimming took 2 bases from V and 4 from J; bases not matched to a gene: 8. The CDR3 loop is CASSLVGGQGRETQYF. The CDR3, as DNA: TGTGCCAGCAGCTTAGTAGGGGGACAGGGGAGAGAGACCCAGTACTTC.

This rearrangement joins TRBV11-2 to TRBJ2-7; no clear D gene. The CDR3 runs to 11 residues. Germline loops: CDR1 SGHAT, CDR2 FQNNGV. The V end lost 5 bases, the J end lost 1 base, and 3 bases lay between the germline ends. The CDR3 DNA reads as TGTGCCAGCAGCCGATCCTACGAGCAGTACTTC. It specifies CASSRSYEQYF.

The chain couples TRBV29-1 to TRBJ1-1; 9 bases align to TRBD1. V lost 6 bases, J lost 9 bases, and 5 bases stayed unmatched. The CDR3 covers 11 residues. Looked up from germline, CDR1 is SQVTM and CDR2 is ANQGSEA. The CDR3 DNA reads as TGCAGCGTGCCGGGACAGGGTCAAGCTTTCTTT. Protein: CSVPGQGQAFF.

This clone appeared a few times. V gene TRBV5-5 combines with J gene TRBJ1-2, with 9 bases matching TRBD1. Germline CDR1 and CDR2: SGHKS and YYEKEE (reference sequence). The CDR3 is 14 residues long. Losses at the gene ends were 4 bases for V and 4 bases for J; bases not matched to a gene: 5. CDR3 sequence: CASSQDRGGYGYTF. CDR3 coding DNA: TGTGCCAGCAGCCAGGACAGGGGCGGCTATGGCTACACCTTC.

The chain links TRBV9 to TRBJ1-1; unclear D gene. This CDR3 is built from 14 residues. With 4 bases removed from V and 4 bases from J, the gap between germline ends came to 14 bases. Per the germline V gene, CDR1 is SGDLS and CDR2 is YYNGEE. CDR3 sequence (DNA): TGTGCCAGCAGCCCCCGTGGGTTGGGCACTGAAGCTTTCTTT. Translated: CASSPRGLGTEAFF. Looking up the rest from reference TRBV9 and TRBJ1-1 gives the full variable domain: DSGVTQTPKHLITATGQRVTLRCSPRSGDLSVYWYQQSLDQGLQFLIQYYNGEERAKGNILERFSAQQFPDLHSELNLSSLELGDSALYFCASSPRGLGTEAFFGQGTRLTVV.

The V and J genes are TRBV11-2 and TRBJ2-3, with D perhaps TRBD1 or TRBD2 (5 bases each). Germline V gene data show CDR1 as SGHAT and CDR2 as FQNNGV. V was pared by 5 bases and J by 4 bases, with 22 bases between. The length of the CDR3 is 17 residues. The CDR3 loop reads CASSGILSSGDPDTQYF. CDR3 sequence (DNA): TGTGCCAGCAGCGGAATCCTAAGCTCCGGGGACCCAGATACGCAGTATTTT.

The chain has TRBV5-1 and TRBJ1-1; no clear D gene. V lost 3 bases, J lost 0 bases, and 6 bases lay in between. This CDR3 spans 13 amino acids. Germline V CDR1 and CDR2: SGHRS, YFSETQ. This CDR3 reads CASSSALNTEAFF. CDR3 bases: TGCGCCAGCAGCTCGGCCCTGAACACTGAAGCTTTCTTT.

The chain carries TRBV9 and TRBJ1-3; 7 positions agree with TRBD1. The germline CDR1 and CDR2 sequences are SGDLS and YYNGEE. CDR3 length: 14 residues. Trimming removed 5 bases from V and 7 bases from J; junction bases left unmatched: 9. The CDR3: CASRGDSQVNTIYF. CDR3 in DNA: TGTGCCAGCAGAGGGGACAGTCAGGTGAACACCATATATTTT.

The chain combines TRBV4-1 with TRBJ1-1; 11 nucleotides match TRBD1. Germline lookup yields CDR1 MGHRA and CDR2 YSYEKL. CDR3 length equals 15 residues. V dropped 4 bases and J dropped 1; count of bases not matched to a gene: 2. The CDR3 DNA is TGCGCCAGCAGCCCGGGACAGGGGGGGAACACTGAAGCTTTCTTT. It translates to CASSPGQGGNTEAFF.

The chain carries TRBV5-4 and TRBJ1-1; no reliable D call. CDR3 length: 12 residues. Trimming left V 4 bases short and J 3 bases short, with 7 bases between. The V gene's germline CDR1 is SGHNT and CDR2 YYREEE (reference sequence). The CDR3 DNA reads TGTGCCAGCAGCCCGCGGGACACTGAAGCTTTCTTT. It is translated as CASSPRDTEAFF. Combining the CDR3 with reference TRBV5-4 and TRBJ1-1 gives the whole variable domain ETGVTQSPTHLIKTRGQQVTLRCSSQSGHNTVSWYQQALGQGPQFIFQYYREEENGRGNFPPRFSGLQFPNYSSELNVNALELDDSALYLCASSPRDTEAFFGQGTRLTVV.

The V and J genes are TRBV11-2 and TRBJ1-4; 9 nucleotides line up with TRBD1. The V and J ends lost 1 base and 6 bases, in that order; junction bases with no gene match: 6. Looked up from germline, CDR1 is SGHAT and CDR2 is FQNNGV. The CDR3 consists of 16 residues. The CDR3 reads CASSLAPGQGDEKLFF. The CDR3 region has the DNA TGTGCCAGCAGCTTAGCTCCGGGACAGGGCGATGAAAAACTGTTTTTT.

The V and J genes are TRBV2 and TRBJ1-2, with D tentatively TRBD1 (5 bases). Between the trimmed V and J ends, which lost 3 bases and 8 bases, there was a span of 7 bases. This CDR3 region has 11 residues. CDR1 and CDR2 from the germline V gene are SNHLY and FYNNEI. CDR3 sequence reads: CASSDRDGYTF. Written as DNA, the CDR3 is TGTGCCAGCAGTGACCGGGACGGCTACACCTTC.

The V call is TRBV11-2, the J call TRBJ1-1, with a tentative D call TRBD1 (6 bases). The V and J ends lost 3 bases and 6 bases respectively, with 17 bases between them. From germline, CDR1 is SGHAT and CDR2 FQNNGV. The CDR3 is 15 amino acids. CDR3 in amino acids: CASSFRGQTSAEAFF. The CDR3 DNA is TGTGCCAGCAGCTTCCGGGGGCAGACGAGTGCTGAAGCTTTCTTT.

The gene calls are TRBV28 and TRBJ1-3, with TRBD1 matching 10 bases. CDR3 length equals 16 residues. After removal of 10 bases from V and 0 bases from J, the junction contained 9 bases not matched to a gene. Germline V gives CDR1 MDHEN, CDR2 SYDVKM. CDR3 nucleotides: TGTGCCACCAGGGGACAGGGGTTTTCCTCTGGAAACACCATATATTTT. It translates to CATRGQGFSSGNTIYF.